Included here is one T cell receptor (beta chain) sequence, with context. Its antigen is currently unknown. The CDR3 covers 16 residues. V was pared by 0 bases and J by 5 bases, with 10 bases of the junction left unmatched. CDR1 is SGHRS, CDR2 YFSETQ, per germline. The data originate from a study of Ad26.COV2.S vaccination and SARS-CoV-2 variants. The wider study: Administration of Ad26.COV2.S was intramuscular, either once or twice 56 days apart.

Study outcomes and limitations: With respect to non-spike TCR breadth, vaccine and placebo recipients were similar.

The method was immunoSEQ multiplex PCR; TCRdb's version includes in-frame clones alone and lacks a portion of them. The sample includes over 400,000 clones, 85% to 90% of them seen just once. Treatment given: roughly 20 received Ad26.COV2.S at low or high dose, single or two shots; a few received placebo; per-sample allocation not given. Day 63 after the first vaccine or placebo injection was the time point for sampling. An Ad26 vector carrying the Wuhan-strain SARS-CoV-2 spike served as the vaccine. This sequence joins TRBV5-1 and TRBJ2-5; 7 bases agree with TRBD2. The receptor's source is a person aged 18-65 years who received the Ad26.COV2.S COVID-19 vaccine or a placebo. The sequencing used peripheral blood, collected in a trial of Ad26.COV2.S vaccine versus placebo. CDR3 coding DNA: TGCGCCAGCAGCTTGGACCCAGCGGGGTTGGGGGAGACCCAGTACTTC. Residues: CASSLDPAGLGETQYF.